This T cell receptor (beta chain) comes out of a study of T cell repertoires in cytomegalovirus infection. About the research overall: Newly reported HLA-C-restricted and thoroughly characterized HLA-B-restricted CMV epitopes were employed. CMV infection together with matching HLA type was indicated by public TCR beta signatures.

This clonotype was counted only a few times. Its target is not known. Study-level findings and limits: The cumulative frequency of public TCR beta families identified carriers of CMV plus the relevant HLA. HLA-C-restricted, CMV-specific TCR beta clonotypes were dominant ex vivo.

In TCRdb, the reads were re-called with MiXCR into one record per CDR3 protein. The sample lists fewer than 650,000 distinct CDR3 sequences; almost 40% were seen once. Germline CDR1 and CDR2: ENHRY and SYGVKD. This CDR3 comprises 16 residues. V lost 6 bases to trimming and J lost 2 bases; unmatched junction nucleotides: 11. Material: cultured PBMCs, obtained from culture after CMV antigen stimulation. This TCR came from a human donor in good health (CMV status not recorded). Some clones in this sample may be carry-over from other donors' samples. This chain uses TRBV10-3 with TRBJ2-3, with TRBD1 identical over 7 bases. The CDR3 DNA is TGTGCCATCAGGACTGAGGGACAGCGGTACACAGATACGCAGTATTTT. Its protein is CAIRTEGQRYTDTQYF.